Listed below are T cell receptor beta chains from one sample, sequenced in a study of identical twins. In TCRdb, the 5' RACE reads were re-called with MiXCR into one record per CDR3 protein. The sample has fewer than 450,000 distinct CDR3 sequences; around 9% are singletons. The sequenced material came from naive T cells sorted from blood. The receptors come from a woman aged 45 to 65 in good health. CDR3s include the opening cysteine and the closing phenylalanine or tryptophan. Fields, in order: D gene, V gene, CDR3 protein. A D gene is named only where the DNA matches it firmly.

>.|TRBV5-1
CASSLFPGDSTEAFF
>.|TRBV5-1
CASSSGHLNTGELFF
>.|TRBV5-1
CASSLGTVEETQYF
>TRBD2|TRBV7-9
CASSSGLAGALRRNTQYF
>.|TRBV15
CATSRDLGRETQYF
>.|TRBV4-1
CASSFAANTGELFF
>TRBD1|TRBV3-1
CASSQDLGQGARLFGYTF
>.|TRBV29-1
CSALGYEQYF
>.|TRBV7-8
CASSLVRARVFTEAFF
>TRBD2|TRBV5-1
CASTMRLAGDNEQFF
>.|TRBV12-3/TRBV12-4
CASSSLRVANEKLFF
>TRBD2|TRBV9
CASSVLAGTAEETQYF
>TRBD2|TRBV12-3/TRBV12-4
CASRPTGLAGLTDTQYF
>TRBD2|TRBV19
CASKDLAGEATQYF
>.|TRBV28
CASSAKLSGYTF
>.|TRBV6-5
CASSGGRDIQYF
>.|TRBV7-8
CASSLLIGNEQFF
>TRBD2|TRBV20-1
CSALLAGEVYEQYF
>.|TRBV27
CARTAGYGYTF
>TRBD2|TRBV12-5
CASGLVLAGSTDTQYF
>.|TRBV19
CASSRVPSDTQYF
>.|TRBV7-8
CASIQGGALDEQFF
>.|TRBV7-2
CASSPAVSYEQYF
>.|TRBV9
CASSDWQGNGYTF
>.|TRBV27
CASSLNPQGWGEKLFF
>.|TRBV3-1
CASSPGRSYEQYF
>.|TRBV5-1
CASSLRSGSPDTQYF